The source of this TCR beta chain is a study of T cells after posttransplantation cyclophosphamide. Controls had myeloablative marrow grafts with methotrexate and calcineurin inhibitor, sampled at 1 year. The assay was immunoSEQ multiplex PCR, and TCRdb's table has in-frame clones only and misses some. Of 23,000 or so clones detected, approximately 86% appear once; the ten largest clones hold about 2.1%. The CDR3 consists of 14 residues. From germline, CDR1 is SGHRS and CDR2 YFSETQ. Trimming removed 3 bases from V and 4 bases from J; junction bases left unmatched: 5. This clone was seen a single time.

The receptor comes from a female patient between 30 and 45 years old who received an allogeneic stem cell transplant from an unrelated donor, was CMV-positive, and had acute and chronic GVHD. Some T cells may be transferred from the graft donor. V gene TRBV5-1 combines with J gene TRBJ2-5; TRBD2 matches 8 bases. The sample was PBMCs, taken approximately 360 days after allogeneic stem cell transplant with calcineurin inhibitor and methotrexate. This CDR3 reads CASSSGGAGETQYF. The CDR3 region has the DNA TGCGCCAGCAGCTCCGGGGGGGCCGGAGAGACCCAGTACTTC.